The 5 T cell receptor beta chains below come from one sample, sequenced in a study of T-cell reconstitution after alpha-beta-depleted transplantation in children. Researchers prepared the TCRbeta library using unique molecular identifiers, the study reports. TCRdb analysed the PCR reads with MiXCR anew, one entry per CDR3 protein. The repertoire holds about 500,000 distinct CDR3 sequences, with 30% to 35% as singletons. The sequencing here drew on PBMCs from the stem cell graft donor, taken from the stem cell graft. The receptors were sampled from a human donor who donated a stem cell graft to a child with aplastic anemia.

The rearrangement links TRBV5-5 to TRBJ1-1; 10 nucleotides agree with TRBD1. The CDR3 contains 16 residues. V lost 3 bases to trimming and J lost 11 bases; unmatched junction nucleotides: 16. The V gene's germline CDR1 is SGHKS and CDR2 YYEKEE (reference sequence). CDR3 sequence reads: CASSYQPRDRGKTAFF. Written as DNA, the CDR3 is TGTGCCAGCAGCTACCAACCCCGGGACAGGGGAAAGACGGCTTTCTTT.

The genes are TRBV9 and TRBJ1-1; D may be TRBD1 (6 bases). The CDR3 contains 14 residues. Germline V gives CDR1 SGDLS, CDR2 YYNGEE. V dropped 6 bases and J dropped 2 bases, with 14 bases sitting between them. The DNA of the CDR3 is TGTGCCAGCAACAAAGGACAGCGAAACACTGAAGCTTTCTTT. It codes for CASNKGQRNTEAFF.

The chain links TRBV7-6 to TRBJ1-1; D gene uncertain. V lost 5 bases, J lost 1 base, and 11 bases lay in between. The CDR3 runs 14 residues. CDR1 and CDR2 (germline): SGHVS, FNYEAQ. DNA of the CDR3: TGTGCCAGCAGCCCAAACATCGGGAACACTGAAGCTTTCTTT. The encoded protein is CASSPNIGNTEAFF.

The gene calls are TRBV5-1 and TRBJ2-7, with D maybe TRBD1 (8 bases). V was cut by 7 bases and J by 4 bases, with 15 bases left in between. This CDR3 spans 13 amino acids. CDR1 is SGHRS and CDR2 is YFSETQ in the germline V gene. The CDR3, as DNA: TGCGCCAGCCGCAGCGGGACAGGATACGAGCAGTACTTC. It translates to CASRSGTGYEQYF.

Only a few counts were recorded for this clonotype. The chain uses TRBV5-1 and TRBJ2-2; the match to TRBD1 covers 7 bases. The junction had 6 bases not matched to a gene; V was cut back by 3 bases and J by 1 base. Germline CDR1 SGHRS, CDR2 YFSETQ. CDR3 size: 16 residues. CDR3 residues: CASSWDSELNTGELFF. The DNA of the CDR3 is TGCGCCAGCAGCTGGGACAGCGAACTGAACACCGGGGAGCTGTTTTTT.